The T cell receptor (beta chain) under discussion was sequenced for a study of cytomegalovirus exposure and HLA in healthy donors. Broader study findings: According to the study, roughly 160 TCR beta chains were cytomegalovirus-associated. In the approximately 120 validation repertoires, a later analysis found that first-cohort TCR clusters tended to co-occur.

The method was immunoSEQ multiplex PCR; TCRdb's version includes in-frame clones alone and lacks a portion of them. The sample records about 73,000 clones, approximately 95% being singletons. As concerns this clone: Its cognate antigen is unknown.

Trimming removed 4 bases at V and 3 bases at J, with 9 bases between. The germline V gene has CDR1 MNHEY and CDR2 SMNVEV (reference sequence). This CDR3 is 13 amino acids long. This receptor was obtained from a man between 18 and 35 years old in good health and CMV-seronegative. The sequencing sample was made of PBMCs. V usage is TRBV27 and J usage is TRBJ1-1, with D unclear. CDR3 loop: CASSWLADTEAFF. In DNA, the CDR3 is TGTGCCAGCAGTTGGTTGGCGGACACTGAAGCTTTCTTT.